The sequence of this T cell receptor (beta chain) was determined in a study of T cells in Graves' hyperthyroidism and ophthalmopathy. Template material for amplifying TCR beta CDR3 regions consisted of RNA transcripts. The HTBI primer set drove a first-round RT-PCR of the TCR CDR3. A single record per CDR3 protein comes from TCRdb applying MiXCR to the multiplex PCR reads. Of roughly 150,000 distinct CDR3 sequences in the sample, 9.4% were seen once. Per the germline V gene, CDR1 is MNHNS and CDR2 is SASEGT. Trimming took 8 bases from V and 0 from J, leaving 13 bases between them. The length of the CDR3 is 14 residues. This clonotype was found many times. As yet, its antigen is unknown. Overall study findings and caveats: Most thyroid-expanded clonotypes above 0.001 were also found in blood.

Sequenced: blood. This receptor was obtained from a woman between 18 and 30 years old with Graves' hyperthyroidism that later progressed to Graves' ophthalmopathy. V and J are TRBV6-1 and TRBJ1-2; a weak D match, TRBD1 (5 bases). The CDR3 nucleotides are TGTGCCAGCTATGACAGTTTTGCTAACTATGGCTACACCTTC. This codes for CASYDSFANYGYTF.